This entry lists 19 T cell receptor beta chains sequenced from one sample in a study of T cells in Graves' hyperthyroidism and ophthalmopathy. Amplification of TCR beta CDR3 regions used RNA as the template. The HTBI set primed first-round TCR CDR3 RT-PCR. TCRdb re-called the multiplex PCR reads through MiXCR, storing one row per CDR3 protein. There are 600,000 or so distinct CDR3 sequences in the sample; 35% to 55% occur only once, and approximately 8.2% lies in the top ten. Specimen: peripheral blood or thyroid tissue (not recorded which). These receptors were collected from a woman younger than 35 with Graves' hyperthyroidism.

This clonotype was picked up one time. J is TRBJ1-4 and V is TRBV11-1; 10 bases match TRBD1. The germline V gene encodes CDR1 SGHAT and CDR2 FQDESV (reference sequence). With 5 bases clipped from V and 7 bases from J, the junction kept 7 bases outside the gene matches. The CDR3 has 15 amino acids. In DNA, the CDR3 is TGTGCCAGCAGCACCGGGGACAGGGGAGGTGAAAAACTGTTTTTT. Translated: CASSTGDRGGEKLFF.

CDR3 sequence: CASSYSTGRYGYTF. DNA for the CDR3: TGTGCCAGCAGTTACTCCACAGGGAGATATGGCTACACCTTC. The V call is TRBV6-5, the J call TRBJ1-2, with D possibly matching TRBD1 (6 bases). V lost 0 bases to trimming and J lost 5 bases, with 10 bases between them. Germline V gives CDR1 MNHEY, CDR2 SVGAGI. CDR3 size: 14 residues.

In the case of this clonotype: The junction differs from germline at one of its ends, possibly a read error. The gene calls are TRBV29-1 and TRBJ1-1, with D possibly matching TRBD1 (6 bases). From germline, CDR1 is SQVTM and CDR2 ANQGSEA. The CDR3 is 9 residues long. The CDR3 loop reads CSVEDGTLF. Written as DNA, the CDR3 is TGCAGCGTTGAAGACGGGACACTCTTT.

The gene calls are TRBV2 and TRBJ1-5, with D uncertain. CDR1 is SNHLY and CDR2 is FYNNEI in the germline V gene. The CDR3 is made up of 11 amino acids. CDR3 in amino acids: CAQRYNQPQHF. DNA for the CDR3: TGTGCACAGCGATACAATCAGCCCCAGCATTTT.

This clonotype was seen only once. This may stem from a read error, because a much larger clone lies one nucleotide away. The chain uses TRBV7-6 and TRBJ2-2; 11 nucleotides line up with TRBD2. The CDR3 loop spans 16 amino acids. Germline CDR1 SGHVS, CDR2 FNYEAQ. The CDR3 region is CASSLGLAGNTGELLF. For the CDR3, the DNA is TGTGCCAGCAGCTTAGGACTAGCGGGGAACACCGGGGAGCTGCTTTTT.

The chain is built from TRBV7-2 and TRBJ1-2, with D possibly TRBD1 on 5 matching bases. The germline V and J ends were trimmed by 6 bases and 4 bases, with 21 bases remaining between them. The CDR3 extends over 16 amino acids. The germline gives CDR1 SGHTA, CDR2 FQGNSA. The CDR3 region is CASSYGRQRDGYGYTF. The CDR3 bases are TGTGCCAGCAGTTACGGCCGACAGCGCGATGGCTATGGCTACACCTTC. The complete variable domain, with remaining parts taken from reference TRBV7-2 and TRBJ1-2, reads GAGVSQSPSNKVTEKGKDVELRCDPISGHTALYWYRQSLGQGLEFLIYFQGNSAPDKSGLPSDRFSAERTGGSVSTLTIQRTQQEDSAVYLCASSYGRQRDGYGYTFGSGTRLTVV.

J is TRBJ2-7 and V is TRBV20-1; 8 bases map to TRBD1. The CDR3 totals 13 residues. Trimming removed 6 bases from V and 8 bases from J; junction bases left unmatched: 12. CDR1 and CDR2 from the germline V gene are DFQATT and SNEGSKA (reference sequence). The CDR3 reads CSAPGTGGLQQYF. As DNA, the CDR3 is TGCAGTGCACCCGGGACAGGCGGTTTGCAGCAGTACTTC.

This clonotype was picked up a small number of times. The CDR3 coding sequence is TGTGCCACCAGCAGAGTTCCGGGACTAGCGGGTTACGAGCAGTACTTC. Translated: CATSRVPGLAGYEQYF. This chain connects TRBV15 to TRBJ2-7, with 12 bases identical to TRBD2. CDR1 is LNHNV, CDR2 YYDKDF, per germline (reference sequence). This CDR3 region has 16 residues. V lost 1 base to trimming and J lost 4 bases; unmatched junction nucleotides: 5.

Of note for this clonotype: One end of the junction is discordant with germline, which a read error may explain. The rearrangement uses TRBV6-5 and TRBJ1-1, with D unclear. Per the germline V gene, CDR1 is MNHEY and CDR2 is SVGAGI. The CDR3 has 13 residues. CDR3 amino acids: CAISYWRNTEAFF. CDR3 nucleotide sequence: TGTGCCATCAGTTATTGGAGAAACACTGAAGCTTTCTTT.

In its sample, this clonotype was seen a few times. J is TRBJ1-6 and V is TRBV20-1, with 7 bases that match TRBD1. V shed 1 base and J 7 bases; nucleotides not matched to a gene: 4. The CDR3 covers 14 residues. Germline assignment: CDR1 DFQATT and CDR2 SNEGSKA (reference sequence). The CDR3 spells CSARAGTANSPLHF. The CDR3 nucleotides read TGCAGTGCTAGAGCCGGGACAGCCAATTCACCCCTCCACTTT.

This clonotype came up many times. The J gene is TRBJ1-2, the V gene TRBV29-1; possibly TRBD1 for D (6 bases). The CDR3 is 12 amino acids. Trimming shortened V by 4 bases and J by 3 bases, and 9 bases separated the two germline ends. Germline V gives CDR1 SQVTM, CDR2 ANQGSEA. The CDR3 DNA follows: TGCAGCGTTGCCAGGGGCGACTATGGCTACACCTTC. It yields the protein CSVARGDYGYTF.

This clonotype was counted many times. This chain joins TRBV25-1 and TRBJ1-4; no clear D gene. V shed 0 bases and J shed 14 bases, with 16 bases lying between them. Germline lookup yields CDR1 MGHDK and CDR2 SYGVNS. CDR3 length: 14 residues. The CDR3 DNA reads as TGTGCCAGCAGTGAATATTTTCGCCAGGCCGAGCTGTTTTTT. This gives the protein CASSEYFRQAELFF.

There are a few counts of this clonotype. The chain combines TRBV2 with TRBJ1-1; the match to TRBD1 covers 12 bases. The CDR3 length is 13 residues. The junction had 8 bases not matched to a gene; V was cut back by 11 bases and J by 7 bases. Per germline, CDR1 SNHLY and CDR2 FYNNEI. The CDR3 DNA is TGTGCCTCCGGGGGACAGGGGGCCCATGAAGCTTTCTTT. It encodes CASGGQGAHEAFF.

This clonotype was found a few times. The chain employs TRBV10-2 and TRBJ1-1, with unresolved D. Trimming took 6 bases from V and 1 from J, leaving 15 bases between them. Germline loops: CDR1 WSHSY, CDR2 SAAADI. This CDR3 comprises 15 residues. CDR3 DNA sequence: TGCGCCAGCAGACCCGCGGGCCGTGGGAACACTGAAGCTTTCTTT. It specifies CASRPAGRGNTEAFF.

V gene TRBV24-1 combines with J gene TRBJ1-1, with a possible D match to TRBD1 (5 bases). This CDR3 spans 17 amino acids. Germline V gene data show CDR1 as KGHDR and CDR2 as SFDVKD. V lost 1 base to trimming and J lost 2 bases, with 16 bases between them. The CDR3 sequence: CATSDFRGELTNTEAFF. CDR3 coding DNA: TGTGCCACCAGTGATTTTAGGGGTGAGTTAACTAACACTGAAGCTTTCTTT.

For the CDR3, the DNA is TGCGCCAGCAGCTTGGAGTTGACCCCAGGGGCCAACGTCCTGACTTTC. Its translation: CASSLELTPGANVLTF. This chain links TRBV5-1 with TRBJ2-6; D uncertain. CDR3 length equals 16 residues. Trimming took 0 bases from V and 4 from J, leaving 11 bases between them. Germline lookup yields CDR1 SGHRS and CDR2 YFSETQ.

The J gene is TRBJ1-1, the V gene TRBV19, with 9 bases matching TRBD1. V lost 9 bases and J lost 3; bases outside the gene matches: 5. This CDR3 contains 13 residues. Germline V gives CDR1 LNHDA, CDR2 SQIVND (reference sequence). CDR3 in DNA: TGTGCCAGCACCAACAGGGGGCACACTGAAGCTTTCTTT. This codes for CASTNRGHTEAFF. Full variable domain (missing parts from reference TRBV19 and TRBJ1-1): DGGITQSPKYLFRKEGQNVTLSCEQNLNHDAMYWYRQDPGQGLRLIYYSQIVNDFQKGDIAEGYSVSREKKESFPLTVTSAQKNPTAFYLCASTNRGHTEAFFGQGTRLTVV.

This clonotype came up many times. For the CDR3, the DNA is TGTGCCACCAGTGCCGGGAAGAATACGCAGTATTTT. Residues: CATSAGKNTQYF. The chain is built from TRBV24-1 and TRBJ2-3; D is perhaps TRBD2 (5 bases). Germline V gene sequence: CDR1 KGHDR, CDR2 SFDVKD. V was clipped by 5 bases and J by 7 bases, with 9 bases between them. This CDR3 comprises 12 residues.

A remark on this clonotype: The junction departs from the called germline gene at one end, perhaps through a read error. The chain carries TRBV5-4 and TRBJ1-3; D ambiguous. Germline V gene lookup returns CDR1 SGHNT and CDR2 YYREEE (reference sequence). The CDR3 spans 15 residues. CDR3 residues: CASSQVVGSGNTIYF. The DNA of the CDR3 is TGCGCCAGCAGCCAAGTGGTGGGTTCTGGAAACACCATATATTTT. Combining the CDR3 with reference TRBV5-4 and TRBJ1-3 gives the whole variable domain ETGVTQSPTHLIKTRGQQVTLRCSSQSGHNTVSWYQQALGQGPQFIFQYYREEENGRGNFPPRFSGLQFPNYSSELNVNALELDDSALYLCASSQVVGSGNTIYFGEGSWLTVV.